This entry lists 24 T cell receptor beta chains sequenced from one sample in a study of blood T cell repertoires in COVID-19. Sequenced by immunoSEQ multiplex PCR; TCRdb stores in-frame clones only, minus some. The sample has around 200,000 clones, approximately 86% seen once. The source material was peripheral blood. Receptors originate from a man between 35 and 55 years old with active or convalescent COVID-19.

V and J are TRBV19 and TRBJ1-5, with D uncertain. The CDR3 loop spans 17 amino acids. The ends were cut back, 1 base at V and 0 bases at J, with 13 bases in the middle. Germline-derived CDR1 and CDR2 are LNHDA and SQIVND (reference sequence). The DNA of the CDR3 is TGTGCCAGTAGTATAGGGCCTGCCTTTTATAGCAATCAGCCCCAGCATTTT. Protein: CASSIGPAFYSNQPQHF.

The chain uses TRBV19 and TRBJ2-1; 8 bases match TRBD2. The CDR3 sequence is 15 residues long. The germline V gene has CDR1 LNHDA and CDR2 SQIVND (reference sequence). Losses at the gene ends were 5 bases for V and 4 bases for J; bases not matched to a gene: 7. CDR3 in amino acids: CASSRISGGYNEQFF. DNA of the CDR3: TGTGCCAGTAGTCGTATATCGGGGGGGTACAATGAGCAGTTCTTC.

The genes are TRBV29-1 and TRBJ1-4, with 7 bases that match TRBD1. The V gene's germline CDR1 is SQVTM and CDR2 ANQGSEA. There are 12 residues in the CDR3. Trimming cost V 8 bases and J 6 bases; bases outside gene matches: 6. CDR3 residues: CSLRQGYEKLFF. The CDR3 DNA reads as TGCAGCCTTAGACAGGGTTATGAAAAACTGTTTTTT.

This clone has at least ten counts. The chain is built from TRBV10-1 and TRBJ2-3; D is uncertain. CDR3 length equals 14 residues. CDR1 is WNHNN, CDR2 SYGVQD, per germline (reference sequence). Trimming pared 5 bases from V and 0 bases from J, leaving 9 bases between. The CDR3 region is CASSLLVSTDTQYF. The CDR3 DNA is TGCGCCAGCAGTCTCCTAGTTAGCACAGATACGCAGTATTTT.

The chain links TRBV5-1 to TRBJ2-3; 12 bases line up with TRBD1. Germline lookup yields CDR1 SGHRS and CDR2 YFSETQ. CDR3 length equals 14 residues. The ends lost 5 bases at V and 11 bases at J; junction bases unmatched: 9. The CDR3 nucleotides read TGCGCCAGCAGATCCGGGACAGGGGGCGTTGGGCAGTATTTT. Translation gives CASRSGTGGVGQYF.

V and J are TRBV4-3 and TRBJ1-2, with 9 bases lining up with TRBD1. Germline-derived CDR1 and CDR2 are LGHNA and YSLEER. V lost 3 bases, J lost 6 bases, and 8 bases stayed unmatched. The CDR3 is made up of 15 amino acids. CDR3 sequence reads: CASSHRDREKNGYTF. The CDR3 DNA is TGCGCCAGCAGCCACAGGGACAGGGAAAAGAATGGCTACACCTTC.

The DNA for the CDR3 is TGTGCCAGCAGTTACAGACAGGGGAGCACAGATACGCAGTATTTT. Protein: CASSYRQGSTDTQYF. This sequence joins TRBV6-5 and TRBJ2-3; 8 positions match TRBD1. Looked up from germline, CDR1 is MNHEY and CDR2 is SVGAGI. V shed 2 bases, J shed 0 bases, and the junction held 1 base outside the gene matches. The CDR3 spans 15 residues.

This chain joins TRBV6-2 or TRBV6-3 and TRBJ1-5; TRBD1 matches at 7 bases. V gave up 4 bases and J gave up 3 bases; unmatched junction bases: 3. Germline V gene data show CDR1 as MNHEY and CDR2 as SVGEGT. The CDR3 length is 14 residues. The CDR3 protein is CASSSTGTNQPQHF. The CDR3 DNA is TGTGCCAGCAGTTCGACAGGGACCAATCAGCCCCAGCATTTT.

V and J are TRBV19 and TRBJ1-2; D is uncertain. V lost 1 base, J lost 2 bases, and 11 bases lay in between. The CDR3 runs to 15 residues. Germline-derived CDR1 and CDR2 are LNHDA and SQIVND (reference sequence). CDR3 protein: CASSIGAAINYGYTF. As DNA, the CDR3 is TGTGCCAGTAGTATAGGAGCGGCGATCAACTATGGCTACACCTTC.

The CDR3: CASSLYTTEAFF. CDR3 coding DNA: TGTGCCAGCAGCTTATACACCACTGAAGCTTTCTTT. The V gene is TRBV11-2, the J gene TRBJ1-1; no clear D gene. Deletions cut 2 bases from V and 4 bases from J, with 5 bases between. The CDR3 has 12 amino acids. CDR1 SGHAT and CDR2 FQNNGV come from the germline V gene.

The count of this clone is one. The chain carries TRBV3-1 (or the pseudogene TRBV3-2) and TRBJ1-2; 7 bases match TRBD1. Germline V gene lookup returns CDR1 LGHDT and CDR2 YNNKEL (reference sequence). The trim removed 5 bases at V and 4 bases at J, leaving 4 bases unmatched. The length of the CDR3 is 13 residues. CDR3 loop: CASSSRQGYGYTF. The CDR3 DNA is TGTGCCAGCAGCTCTCGACAGGGCTATGGCTACACCTTC.

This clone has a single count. The CDR3 loop is CASSDAAGGSTDTQYF. The CDR3 coding sequence is TGTGCCAGCAGTGACGCAGCGGGGGGGTCCACAGATACGCAGTATTTT. The gene calls are TRBV6-4 and TRBJ2-3; 10 bases agree with TRBD2. The germline V gene encodes CDR1 MRHNA and CDR2 SNTAGT. The CDR3 extends over 16 amino acids. J lost 2 bases, V lost 2 bases, and 4 bases had no gene match.

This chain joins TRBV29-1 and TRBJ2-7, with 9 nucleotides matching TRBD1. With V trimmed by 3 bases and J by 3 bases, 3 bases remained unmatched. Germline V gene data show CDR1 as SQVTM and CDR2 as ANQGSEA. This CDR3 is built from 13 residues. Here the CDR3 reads CSVDGQGIYEQYF. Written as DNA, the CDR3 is TGCAGCGTTGACGGACAGGGGATCTACGAGCAGTACTTC.

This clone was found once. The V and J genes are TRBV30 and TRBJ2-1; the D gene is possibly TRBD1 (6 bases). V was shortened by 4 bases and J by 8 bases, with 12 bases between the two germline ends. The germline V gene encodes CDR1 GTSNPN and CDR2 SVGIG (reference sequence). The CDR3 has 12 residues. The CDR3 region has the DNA TGTGCCTGGACGCGAGAGGGGGATGAGCAGTTCTTC. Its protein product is CAWTREGDEQFF.

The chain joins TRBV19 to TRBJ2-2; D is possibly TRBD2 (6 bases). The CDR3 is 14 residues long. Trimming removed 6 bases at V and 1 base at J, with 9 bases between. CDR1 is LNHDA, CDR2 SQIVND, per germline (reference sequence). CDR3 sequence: CASRRTMNTGELFF. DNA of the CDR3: TGTGCCAGTAGGAGGACTATGAACACCGGGGAGCTGTTTTTT.

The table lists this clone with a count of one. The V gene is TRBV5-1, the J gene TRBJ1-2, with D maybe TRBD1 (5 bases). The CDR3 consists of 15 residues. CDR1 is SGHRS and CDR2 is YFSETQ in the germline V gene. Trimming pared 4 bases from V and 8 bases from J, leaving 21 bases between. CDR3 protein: CASSKAGTLVEGYTF. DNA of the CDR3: TGCGCCAGCAGCAAAGCCGGGACTCTCGTTGAGGGCTACACCTTC.

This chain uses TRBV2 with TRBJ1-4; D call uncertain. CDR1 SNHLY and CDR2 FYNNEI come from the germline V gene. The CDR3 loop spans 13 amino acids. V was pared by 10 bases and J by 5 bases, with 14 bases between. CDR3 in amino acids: CATRWHGNEKLFF. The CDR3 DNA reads TGTGCCACCCGGTGGCACGGGAATGAAAAACTGTTTTTT.

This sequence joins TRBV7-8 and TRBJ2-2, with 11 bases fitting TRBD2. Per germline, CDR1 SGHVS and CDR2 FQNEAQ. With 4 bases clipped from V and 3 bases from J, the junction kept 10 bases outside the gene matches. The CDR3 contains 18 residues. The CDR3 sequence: CASSSQRSGGGYTGELFF. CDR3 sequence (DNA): TGTGCCAGCAGCTCGCAACGTAGCGGGGGGGGCTACACCGGGGAGCTGTTTTTT. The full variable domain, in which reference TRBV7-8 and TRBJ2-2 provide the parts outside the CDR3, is GAGVSQSPRYKVAKRGQDVALRCDPISGHVSLFWYQQALGQGPEFLTYFQNEAQLDKSGLPSDRFFAERPEGSVSTLKIQRTQQEDSAVYLCASSSQRSGGGYTGELFFGEGSRLTVL.

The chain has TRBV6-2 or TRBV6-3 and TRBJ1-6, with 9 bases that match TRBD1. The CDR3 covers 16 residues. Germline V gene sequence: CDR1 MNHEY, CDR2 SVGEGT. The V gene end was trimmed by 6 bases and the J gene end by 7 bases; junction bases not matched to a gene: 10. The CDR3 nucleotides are TGTGCCAGCAGCTCTCTGGGACAGGGTGGGAATTCACCCCTCCACTTT. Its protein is CASSSLGQGGNSPLHF.

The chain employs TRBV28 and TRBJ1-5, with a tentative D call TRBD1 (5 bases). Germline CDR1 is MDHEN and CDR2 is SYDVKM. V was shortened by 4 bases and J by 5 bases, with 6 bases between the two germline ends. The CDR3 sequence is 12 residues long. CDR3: CASSSRDQPQHF. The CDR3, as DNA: TGTGCCAGCAGTTCCAGGGATCAGCCCCAGCATTTT.

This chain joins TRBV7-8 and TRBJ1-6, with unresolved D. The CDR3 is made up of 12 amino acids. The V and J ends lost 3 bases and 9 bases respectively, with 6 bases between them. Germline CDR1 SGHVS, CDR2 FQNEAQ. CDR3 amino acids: CASSLDFSPLHF. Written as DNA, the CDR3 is TGTGCCAGCAGCTTGGACTTTTCACCCCTCCACTTT.

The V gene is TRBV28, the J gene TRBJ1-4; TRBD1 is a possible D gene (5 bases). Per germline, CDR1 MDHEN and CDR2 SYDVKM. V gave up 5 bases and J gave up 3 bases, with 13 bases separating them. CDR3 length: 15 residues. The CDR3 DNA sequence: TGTGCCAGCAGTCCCCCCCGACAGCCTAATGAAAAACTGTTTTTT. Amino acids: CASSPPRQPNEKLFF.

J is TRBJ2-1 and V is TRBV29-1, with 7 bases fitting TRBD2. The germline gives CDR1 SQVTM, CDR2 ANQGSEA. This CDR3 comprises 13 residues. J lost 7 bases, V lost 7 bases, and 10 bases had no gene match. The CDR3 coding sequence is TGCAGCGGGACTGCGGGGGTACGGAATGAGCAGTTCTTC. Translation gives CSGTAGVRNEQFF.

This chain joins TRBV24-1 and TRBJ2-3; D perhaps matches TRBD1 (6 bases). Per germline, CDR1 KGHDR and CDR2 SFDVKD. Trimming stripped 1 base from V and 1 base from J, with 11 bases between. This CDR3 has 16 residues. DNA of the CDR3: TGTGCCACCAGTGATTTCAGAGGGGGAGGCACAGATACGCAGTATTTT. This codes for CATSDFRGGGTDTQYF.